Below are 23 T cell receptor beta chains sequenced from a single sample in a study of identical twins listed by TCRdb under 2016. The library was prepared using 5' RACE. The sequencer was an Illumina HiSeq 2000. TCRdb passed the public sequencing reads through fastp at Q25 and MiXCR, retaining productive beta sequences. Identical CDR3 protein sequences are pooled into one entry, listed with their most common genes and DNA. This sample gives under 450,000 distinct CDR3 sequences in total; roughly 20% of them show up just once. Of the sample, 12% is held by the ten largest clones. Sequenced sample: naive T cells sorted from blood. The sample's cell subset or site label, in plain terms: cells isolated with a human naive T-cell isolation kit. These receptors all come from a man between 50 and 59 years old in good health.

This rearrangement joins TRBV12-3 or TRBV12-4 to TRBJ1-6; D is unclear. V lost 4 bases, J lost 9 bases, and 7 bases lay in between. The CDR3 runs to 12 residues. CDR3 loop: CASSSPSSPLHF. The CDR3 DNA reads as TGTGCCAGCAGTTCCCCAAGTTCACCCCTCCACTTT.

In its sample, this clonotype was seen once. The chain carries TRBV6-5 and TRBJ2-1, with TRBD2 matching 13 bases. The CDR3 is made up of 16 amino acids. With 1 base clipped from V and 7 bases from J, the junction kept 4 bases outside the gene matches. Germline CDR1 and CDR2: MNHEY and SVGAGI. The CDR3 region is CASSYWGTSGMNEQFF. In nucleotides, the CDR3 is TGTGCCAGCAGTTACTGGGGGACTAGCGGGATGAATGAGCAGTTCTTC.

This clonotype showed up just a few times. The chain couples TRBV30 to TRBJ2-1, with a possible D match to TRBD1 (5 bases). The germline CDR1 and CDR2 sequences are GTSNPN and SVGIG (reference sequence). The CDR3 is 11 residues long. Deletions cut 5 bases from V and 7 bases from J, with 9 bases between. The CDR3 sequence: CAWVGANEQFF. The CDR3 region has the DNA TGTGCCTGGGTAGGGGCGAATGAGCAGTTCTTC.

The sample holds a few counts of this clonotype. This chain connects TRBV10-3 to TRBJ2-7; D perhaps matches TRBD1 (5 bases). V was trimmed by 3 bases and J by 2 bases, leaving 11 bases between them. Looked up from germline, CDR1 is ENHRY and CDR2 is SYGVKD. The CDR3 loop spans 14 amino acids. CDR3 in DNA: TGTGCCATCAGTGATCAGGGCCTCACCTACGAGCAGTACTTC. This gives the protein CAISDQGLTYEQYF.

V is TRBV5-1 and J is TRBJ2-5; the match to TRBD2 covers 13 bases. CDR1 is SGHRS and CDR2 is YFSETQ in the germline V gene. This CDR3 region has 16 residues. V dropped 4 bases and J dropped 1; count of bases not matched to a gene: 4. The CDR3 loop is CASSLGLAGVQETQYF. DNA of the CDR3: TGCGCCAGCAGCCTAGGACTAGCGGGGGTCCAAGAGACCCAGTACTTC. The complete variable domain, with remaining parts taken from reference TRBV5-1 and TRBJ2-5, reads KAGVTQTPRYLIKTRGQQVTLSCSPISGHRSVSWYQQTPGQGLQFLFEYFSETQRNKGNFPGRFSGRQFSNSRSEMNVSTLELGDSALYLCASSLGLAGVQETQYFGPGTRLLVL.

This clonotype was detected a few times. This chain uses TRBV6-2 or TRBV6-3 with TRBJ1-2; D is possibly TRBD1 (6 bases). Trimming took off 1 base at V and 3 bases at J, with 9 bases between the two ends. Germline loops: CDR1 MNHEY, CDR2 SVGEGT. The CDR3 is made up of 14 amino acids. The DNA of the CDR3 is TGTGCCAGCAGTTACTTCAGGGGAGACTATGGCTACACCTTC. Its translation is CASSYFRGDYGYTF.

The CDR3 here is CASSFGGYYEQYF. CDR3 nucleotides: TGTGCCAGCAGCTTTGGCGGGTACTACGAGCAGTACTTC. The genes are TRBV7-6 and TRBJ2-7; D perhaps matches TRBD2 (5 bases). From germline, CDR1 is SGHVS and CDR2 FNYEAQ. The CDR3 is 13 amino acids. Trimming took off 3 bases at V and 3 bases at J, with 9 bases between the two ends.

The sample holds a few counts of this clonotype. The chain employs TRBV9 and TRBJ1-5; 7 bases are a match to TRBD1. The V and J ends lost 0 bases and 0 bases, in that order; junction bases with no gene match: 0. The CDR3 is made up of 15 amino acids. Germline values: CDR1 SGDLS, CDR2 YYNGEE. CDR3: CASSVGTGSNQPQHF. CDR3 sequence (DNA): TGTGCCAGCAGCGTAGGGACAGGTAGCAATCAGCCCCAGCATTTT. The entire variable domain, with the rest obtained from reference TRBV9 and TRBJ1-5, is as follows: DSGVTQTPKHLITATGQRVTLRCSPRSGDLSVYWYQQSLDQGLQFLIQYYNGEERAKGNILERFSAQQFPDLHSELNLSSLELGDSALYFCASSVGTGSNQPQHFGDGTRLSIL.

This clonotype was seen a few times. V usage is TRBV6-2 or TRBV6-3 and J usage is TRBJ2-3, with D maybe TRBD1 (6 bases). Germline CDR1 MNHEY, CDR2 SVGEGT. Trimming pared 2 bases from V and 2 bases from J, leaving 11 bases between. CDR3 length: 15 amino acids. The CDR3 reads CASSYGQGSTDTQYF. In nucleotides, the CDR3 is TGTGCCAGCAGTTACGGGCAGGGGTCCACAGATACGCAGTATTTT.

The V and J genes are TRBV7-8 and TRBJ2-1; D gene ambiguous. CDR3 length: 13 residues. CDR1 is SGHVS and CDR2 is FQNEAQ in the germline V gene. The V end was cut by 6 bases, the J end by 8 bases, with 14 bases between. Here the CDR3 DNA reads TGTGCCAGCAGTTCGACCCCGGTGGATGAGCAGTTCTTC. Amino acids: CASSSTPVDEQFF. The variable domain in full, with the rest retrieved from reference TRBV7-8 and TRBJ2-1, is GAGVSQSPRYKVAKRGQDVALRCDPISGHVSLFWYQQALGQGPEFLTYFQNEAQLDKSGLPSDRFFAERPEGSVSTLKIQRTQQEDSAVYLCASSSTPVDEQFFGPGTRLTVL.

This clonotype was found a few times. The rearrangement uses TRBV27 and TRBJ2-7; D not certain. V was cut by 11 bases and J by 2 bases, with 7 bases left in between. This CDR3 has 10 amino acids. CDR1 and CDR2 (germline): MNHEY, SMNVEV (reference sequence). CDR3 in DNA: TGTGCCCCAGCCCCCTACGAGCAGTACTTC. This translates into CAPAPYEQYF.

This clonotype was observed many times. The rearrangement joins TRBV7-3 to TRBJ2-1; tentative D call: TRBD1 (6 bases). The V end was cut by 4 bases, the J end by 7 bases, with 11 bases between. Germline loops: CDR1 SGHTA, CDR2 FQGTGA. The CDR3 covers 13 residues. The DNA of the CDR3 is TGTGCCAGCAGCTCCAAACAGGGAAATGAGCAGTTCTTC. It is translated as CASSSKQGNEQFF.

This clonotype appeared a few times. The genes are TRBV7-3 and TRBJ2-3, with a weak D call TRBD2 (5 bases). Germline lookup yields CDR1 SGHTA and CDR2 FQGTGA. The CDR3 length is 15 residues. V lost 2 bases and J lost 4, with 13 bases in between. CDR3 sequence (DNA): TGTGCCAGCAGCTTAGCGGGTTCGGCTCCAGATACGCAGTATTTT. Its translation is CASSLAGSAPDTQYF.

The chain has TRBV29-1 and TRBJ2-2; D might be TRBD1 (5 bases). The CDR3 runs to 13 residues. The ends were cut back, 6 bases at V and 4 bases at J, with 12 bases in the middle. CDR1 is SQVTM, CDR2 ANQGSEA, per germline. The CDR3 coding sequence is TGCAGCGTAGAGACAGATAGCACCGGGGAGCTGTTTTTT. This sequence encodes CSVETDSTGELFF.

This clonotype turned up a few times. The CDR3 bases are TGTGCCAGCAGCTCCCGAGGAGCGCGGGGGGGCCTTGGCACAGATACGCAGTATTTT. Protein: CASSSRGARGGLGTDTQYF. V gene TRBV11-2 combines with J gene TRBJ2-3; TRBD2 aligns across 9 bases. J gave up 1 base and V 4 bases, and 15 bases lay outside the gene matches. This CDR3 comprises 19 residues. CDR1 is SGHAT and CDR2 is FQNNGV in the germline V gene.

The genes are TRBV28 and TRBJ2-5, with D hard to call. CDR1 is MDHEN, CDR2 SYDVKM, per germline. The V end lost 4 bases, the J end lost 4 bases, and 16 bases lay between the germline ends. This CDR3 is built from 15 residues. In nucleotides, the CDR3 is TGTGCCAGCAGTTCCCTGGATCCTGAGGCAGAGACCCAGTACTTC. Translating it yields CASSSLDPEAETQYF.

This clonotype has ten or more counts. The chain is built from TRBV20-1 and TRBJ2-3, with 7 nucleotides matching TRBD2. The ends lost 0 bases at V and 4 bases at J; junction bases unmatched: 7. Per germline, CDR1 DFQATT and CDR2 SNEGSKA (reference sequence). The CDR3 sequence is 15 residues long. The CDR3 DNA sequence: TGCAGTGCTAGAGATCTCGCGGGAGCGGCAGATACGCAGTATTTT. Translated: CSARDLAGAADTQYF.

This sequence joins TRBV20-1 and TRBJ2-2; TRBD2 agrees at 7 bases. V was pared by 4 bases and J by 5 bases, with 7 bases of the junction left unmatched. Germline CDR1 is DFQATT and CDR2 is SNEGSKA (reference sequence). The CDR3 length is 14 residues. The CDR3 DNA sequence: TGCAGTGCTATTGGGGGGGGGAGTACCGGGGAGCTGTTTTTT. Translation gives CSAIGGGSTGELFF.

The chain carries TRBV7-2 and TRBJ1-1; 7 nucleotides agree with TRBD1. Germline V gives CDR1 SGHTA, CDR2 FQGNSA. The CDR3 sequence is 15 residues long. Trimming took 4 bases from V and 5 from J; bases not matched to a gene: 10. CDR3 protein: CASSSQWGTATEAFF. The DNA of the CDR3 is TGTGCCAGCAGCTCCCAGTGGGGGACAGCTACTGAAGCTTTCTTT.

The CDR3 loop reads CASSGIETQYF. In nucleotides, the CDR3 is TGTGCCAGCTCCGGGATAGAGACCCAGTACTTC. This chain connects TRBV18 to TRBJ2-5; possibly TRBD2 for D (5 bases). CDR3 size: 11 residues. V dropped 6 bases and J dropped 4 bases, with 6 bases sitting between them. The germline V gene has CDR1 KGHSH and CDR2 LQKENI.

This clonotype was recorded at least ten times. CDR3 region: CASSLETGAYEQYF. CDR3 nucleotides: TGTGCCAGCAGCTTAGAGACGGGGGCCTACGAGCAGTACTTC. The chain combines TRBV7-2 with TRBJ2-7; perhaps TRBD2 as D (6 bases). The CDR3 has 14 amino acids. V was shortened by 1 base and J by 2 bases, with 9 bases between the two germline ends. Germline values: CDR1 SGHTA, CDR2 FQGNSA.

This clonotype was seen more than once but under ten times. CDR3 DNA sequence: TGTGCCAGCAGCGTAGCGGTACTCGACAGAAGCTCCTACAATGAGCAGTTCTTC. It encodes CASSVAVLDRSSYNEQFF. This chain joins TRBV9 and TRBJ2-1; a weak D match, TRBD1 (5 bases). V was trimmed by 0 bases and J by 0 bases, leaving 16 bases between them. Germline V gives CDR1 SGDLS, CDR2 YYNGEE. The CDR3 runs 18 residues.

This clonotype was counted at least ten times. The J gene is TRBJ2-1, the V gene TRBV6-4, with TRBD2 identical over 10 bases. V was clipped by 9 bases and J by 3 bases; unmatched bases: 8. This CDR3 has 15 amino acids. The germline V gene encodes CDR1 MRHNA and CDR2 SNTAGT. The CDR3 region is CASTRLAGNYNEQFF. In nucleotides, the CDR3 is TGTGCCAGTACGCGACTAGCGGGTAACTACAATGAGCAGTTCTTC.